Sequencing of this T cell receptor (beta chain) was carried out in a study of T-cell memory formation after mild COVID-19. About the research overall: TCR clusters largely stayed donor specific. Study observations and caveats: Day 15 to 85 contractors were CD4/CD8 balanced; later expanders leaned CD4+.

MiXCR, run by TCRdb on the 5' RACE reads, gives a single entry per CDR3 protein. The table lists some 350,000 distinct CDR3 sequences, approximately 12% of them singletons. The table lists this clonotype with many counts. The antigen remains undetermined. The specimen sequenced was PBMCs or a T cell subset sorted from them (not recorded which). The TCR comes from a man aged 18 to 29 who had mild COVID-19 (a few samples of this study predate the infection). Cell type and time point are not known.

The DNA of the CDR3 is TGCGCCAGCAGCCCACAATGGGGGGCTTTAGGAGATACGCAGTATTTT. As protein: CASSPQWGALGDTQYF. The J gene is TRBJ2-3, the V gene TRBV5-1; perhaps D is TRBD1 or TRBD2 (6 bases each). The CDR3 extends over 16 amino acids. CDR1 is SGHRS and CDR2 is YFSETQ in the germline V gene. V was clipped by 4 bases and J by 5 bases, with 20 bases between them.